The text below deals with one TCR beta chain. The target antigen is unknown. This sample was included in a study of OX40 agonist ivuxolimab in advanced cancers. Study-wide context: Three patients got partial responses; one had hepatocellular carcinoma and two had cutaneous melanoma.

Excluded were patients having autoimmune disease history or systemic immunosuppression. TCRdb's table, derived via immunoSEQ multiplex PCR, lists solely in-frame clones and lacks some. This table has tens of thousands of clones, around 82% appearing once. Overall study findings and caveats: Some nonresponders additionally presented with little normalized T-cell clonal expansion. Clonal expansion was seen in CD4+ and CD8+ blood T cells by week 6 at 0.1 to 3.0 mg/kg.

Between the trimmed V and J ends, which lost 5 bases and 1 base, there was a span of 11 bases. In germline, CDR1 is SEHNR, CDR2 FQNEAQ (reference sequence). The CDR3 extends over 14 amino acids. The specimen comprised CD4+ or CD8+ T cells sorted from blood, sampled in a trial of the OX40 agonist ivuxolimab. The chain combines TRBV7-9 with TRBJ1-2; D may be TRBD1 (6 bases). The receptor's source is an adult with an advanced solid tumor such as melanoma, head and neck, liver or kidney cancer. The CDR3: CASSPTGLNYGYTF. As DNA, the CDR3 is TGTGCCAGCAGCCCGACAGGTCTTAACTATGGCTACACCTTC.